This T cell receptor (beta chain) was captured by sequencing in a study of tumor-infiltrating lymphocytes in primary liver carcinoma. Overall study context: Participating patients were men and women between 30 and 69 years old. There were roughly 3.5 to 7.13 million productive TCRbeta reads per sample, a yield similar across tissue types.

V was shortened by 10 bases and J by 14 bases, with 18 bases between the two germline ends. Germline values: CDR1 MNHEY, CDR2 SVGAGI. The CDR3 extends over 11 amino acids. The investigators made TCR beta cDNA from around 530 ng total RNA, using a constant-region primer. The TCR beta library was amplified through three nested multiplex PCR rounds in a modified ARM-PCR procedure. The two initial PCR rounds, roughly 9 cycles each, used TRBV1-TRBV30 forward and C-beta reverse primers. TCRdb re-called the multiplex PCR reads through MiXCR, storing one row per CDR3 protein. This sample has roughly 25,000 distinct CDR3 sequences, with nearly 80% found just once. The study's findings and limits: Roughly 7-25% of top clones, and no more, occurred in all five tumor regions.

Points on this clonotype: Its antigen is not known.

For each extraction, RNA and DNA were obtained together from 20-30 mg of unsorted bulk tissue. This TCR came from a man aged 35-49 years with primary liver carcinoma and hepatitis B virus infection. The chain employs TRBV6-5 and TRBJ2-1, with D perhaps matching TRBD2 (6 bases). Sequenced: liver tumor tissue from sampling region 3. Subset specified: tumor region T3, left-lateral pole. The CDR3 sequence is CANGRGANEFF. CDR3 nucleotide sequence: TGTGCCAACGGGAGAGGGGCTAATGAGTTCTTC.